Below, 29 T cell receptor beta chains from the same sample are listed, as sequenced in a study of regulatory T cells in long-lasting Graves disease. Arm-PCR of CDR3 regions with iRepertoire HTBI primers generated TCR beta libraries. Via MiXCR, TCRdb re-called the multiplex PCR reads, giving one row per CDR3 protein. This sample has hundreds of thousands of distinct CDR3 sequences, with roughly 13% found just once. The sample's time point: newly diagnosed GD, antithyroid drugs for less than 3 months. Making the TCR library involved RNA that had been extracted from PBMCs. These data also featured in a second study, about T cells in Graves' hyperthyroidism and ophthalmopathy.

Sequenced here: peripheral blood mononuclear cells (PBMCs), sampled at new diagnosis, from a patient treated with antithyroid drugs. These receptors all come from a man aged 30-40 years with Graves disease.

The gene calls are TRBV12-3 or TRBV12-4 and TRBJ1-3; D ambiguous. Trimming pared 7 bases from V and 4 bases from J, leaving 8 bases between. The CDR3 sequence is 12 residues long. The chain's CDR3 is CASTPSGNTIYF. CDR3 coding DNA: TGTGCCAGCACCCCGTCGGGAAACACCATATATTTT.

Worth noting for this clonotype: The junction differs from germline at one of its ends, possibly a read error. The chain has TRBV9 and TRBJ2-1, with D perhaps matching TRBD2 (6 bases). Germline CDR1 reads SGDLS; CDR2 reads YYNGEE. The CDR3 runs 17 residues. The CDR3 sequence: CASSVKVGRDLYNKQFF. For the CDR3, the DNA is TGTGCCAGCAGCGTAAAGGTGGGGCGGGACTTGTACAATAAGCAGTTCTTC.

At least ten counts were recorded for this clonotype. The chain links TRBV12-3 or TRBV12-4 to TRBJ2-7; 8 positions match TRBD2. V shed 3 bases, J shed 2 bases, and the junction held 3 bases outside the gene matches. The CDR3 spans 14 residues. The CDR3 sequence is CASSLVAGPYEQYF. As DNA, the CDR3 is TGTGCCAGCAGTTTGGTAGCGGGACCCTACGAGCAGTACTTC.

The table lists this clonotype with many counts. The rearrangement links TRBV11-3 to TRBJ2-3, with a tentative D call TRBD2 (5 bases). The CDR3 is 12 residues long. Germline CDR1 reads SGHNT; CDR2 reads YENEEA. The V end was cut by 1 base, the J end by 7 bases, with 6 bases between. This CDR3 reads CASSLAGNTQYF. The CDR3 DNA is TGTGCCAGCAGCTTAGCCGGGAATACGCAGTATTTT.

This clonotype came up many times. DNA of the CDR3: TGTGCCAGCAGCTCCGGGCAGGCTCAGGGCAATGAGCAGTTCTTC. It is translated as CASSSGQAQGNEQFF. V usage is TRBV11-3 and J usage is TRBJ2-1, with a weak D call TRBD1 (5 bases). CDR3 length: 15 residues. Germline CDR1 is SGHNT and CDR2 is YENEEA. V lost 4 bases to trimming and J lost 6 bases, with 16 bases between them.

V and J are TRBV5-1 and TRBJ2-5; 14 bases are shared with TRBD2. Germline V CDR1 and CDR2: SGHRS, YFSETQ. V lost 3 bases to trimming and J lost 5 bases; unmatched junction nucleotides: 6. The CDR3 spans 16 residues. Here the CDR3 reads CASSWGTSGSLETQYF. In DNA form, the CDR3 reads TGCGCCAGCAGCTGGGGGACTAGCGGGAGTTTGGAGACCCAGTACTTC.

This clonotype was seen ten or more times. The chain joins TRBV7-2 to TRBJ2-1; D may match TRBD1 or TRBD2 (5 bases each). V gave up 1 base and J gave up 6 bases, with 13 bases separating them. This CDR3 has 15 amino acids. Germline V lookup: CDR1 SGHTA, CDR2 FQGNSA. The CDR3 is CASSLGPGAINEQFF. CDR3 in DNA: TGTGCCAGCAGCTTAGGGCCCGGGGCTATCAATGAGCAGTTCTTC. The entire variable domain, with the rest obtained from reference TRBV7-2 and TRBJ2-1, is as follows: GAGVSQSPSNKVTEKGKDVELRCDPISGHTALYWYRQSLGQGLEFLIYFQGNSAPDKSGLPSDRFSAERTGGSVSTLTIQRTQQEDSAVYLCASSLGPGAINEQFFGPGTRLTVL.

The sample holds many counts of this clonotype. The J gene is TRBJ2-2, the V gene TRBV24-1; TRBD1 aligns across 10 bases. Losses at the gene ends were 7 bases for V and 0 bases for J; bases not matched to a gene: 1. The CDR3 length is 15 residues. The V gene's germline CDR1 is KGHDR and CDR2 SFDVKD. CDR3 sequence (DNA): TGTGCCACCAGGACAGGGGGCGCGAACACCGGGGAGCTGTTTTTT. This gives the protein CATRTGGANTGELFF.

This clonotype showed up many times. The rearrangement joins TRBV6-1 to TRBJ2-5; 8 bases match TRBD1. After removal of 3 bases from V and 1 base from J, the junction contained 7 bases not matched to a gene. Per germline, CDR1 MNHNS and CDR2 SASEGT. The CDR3 totals 16 residues. In DNA, the CDR3 is TGTGCCAGCAGTGACGCCTCAGACAGGGGCCAAGAGACCCAGTACTTC. It yields the protein CASSDASDRGQETQYF.

This clonotype was counted a few times. The chain is built from TRBV11-2 and TRBJ2-7; 7 positions match TRBD2. Germline trimming cut 2 bases from V and 2 bases from J; bases unmatched to any gene: 6. This CDR3 has 15 amino acids. CDR1 is SGHAT and CDR2 is FQNNGV in the germline V gene. CDR3 sequence: CASSLLERGPYEQYF. In DNA form, the CDR3 reads TGTGCCAGCAGCTTATTGGAGCGGGGCCCCTACGAGCAGTACTTC.

This clonotype showed up many times. The rearrangement joins TRBV14 to TRBJ2-3; 7 nucleotides agree with TRBD1. With V trimmed by 5 bases and J by 3 bases, 11 bases remained unmatched. This CDR3 region has 16 residues. Germline values: CDR1 SGHDN, CDR2 FVKESK. CDR3 region: CASSMWATGLTDTQYF. The CDR3 DNA follows: TGTGCCAGCAGCATGTGGGCGACAGGGTTGACAGATACGCAGTATTTT.

This clonotype has a count of ten or more. The chain has TRBV12-3 or TRBV12-4 and TRBJ2-7; D is ambiguous. The CDR3 runs 14 residues. V lost 2 bases and J 5 bases, leaving 13 bases between the germline ends. This CDR3 reads CASSLYSLADEQYF. DNA for the CDR3: TGTGCCAGCAGTTTATATAGCCTCGCGGACGAGCAGTACTTC.

This clonotype was counted ten times or more. J is TRBJ2-1 and V is TRBV7-8; a weak D match, TRBD2 (6 bases). This CDR3 region has 13 residues. V gave up 4 bases and J gave up 6 bases, with 10 bases separating them. Germline CDR1 is SGHVS and CDR2 is FQNEAQ. The CDR3 reads CASSWPGGNEQFF. The CDR3 DNA reads TGTGCCAGCAGCTGGCCCGGGGGCAATGAGCAGTTCTTC.

A remark on this clonotype: A much larger clone differs by one base, so this may be a read error. The chain couples TRBV12-3 or TRBV12-4 to TRBJ2-5; weak D call: TRBD2 (5 bases). The CDR3 is made up of 14 amino acids. The V and J ends lost 4 bases and 5 bases respectively, with 14 bases between them. CDR3 residues: CASSSRRFSETQYF. The DNA for the CDR3 is TGTGCCAGCAGTTCTAGGAGGTTCAGTGAGACCCAGTACTTC.

This clonotype was detected many times. V and J are TRBV28 and TRBJ2-3, with TRBD2 matching 12 bases. Trimming cost V 6 bases and J 5 bases; bases outside gene matches: 15. The CDR3 extends over 18 amino acids. Germline V lookup: CDR1 MDHEN, CDR2 SYDVKM. DNA for the CDR3: TGTGCCAGCAGAATCCTAACGAACACGGGACTAGCGGGAGATACGCAGTATTTT. It specifies CASRILTNTGLAGDTQYF.

The V call is TRBV24-1, the J call TRBJ1-2, with D possibly matching TRBD1 (6 bases). CDR1 KGHDR and CDR2 SFDVKD come from the germline V gene. This CDR3 has 17 residues. The germline V and J ends were trimmed by 3 bases and 5 bases, with 21 bases remaining between them. CDR3 DNA sequence: TGTGCCACCAGTGATCCTGAGGCGGGGGGCGAGCGATATGGCTACACCTTC. Translated: CATSDPEAGGERYGYTF.

The V call is TRBV27, the J call TRBJ2-7; 10 bases are a match to TRBD2. Germline V CDR1 and CDR2: MNHEY, SMNVEV (reference sequence). The CDR3 totals 16 residues. Germline trimming cut 6 bases from V and 4 bases from J; bases unmatched to any gene: 12. The CDR3, as DNA: TGTGCCAGCAGCCTAGGGGGGTGGACTAGCGGTTACGAGCAGTACTTC. It codes for CASSLGGWTSGYEQYF.

The chain is built from TRBV19 and TRBJ2-6; D uncertain. The CDR3 has 15 residues. Per germline, CDR1 LNHDA and CDR2 SQIVND (reference sequence). Deletions cut 5 bases from V and 4 bases from J, with 12 bases between. Here the CDR3 reads CASSLGLGGANVLTF. In DNA form, the CDR3 reads TGTGCCAGTAGTTTGGGATTGGGAGGGGCCAACGTCCTGACTTTC.

This clonotype was recorded many times. The chain has TRBV15 and TRBJ2-5; D not resolved. The CDR3 spans 15 residues. Germline V gene sequence: CDR1 LNHNV, CDR2 YYDKDF (reference sequence). V was trimmed by 2 bases and J by 0 bases, leaving 10 bases between them. CDR3 protein: CATSRRGRYQETQYF. The CDR3 bases are TGTGCCACCAGCAGAAGAGGACGGTACCAAGAGACCCAGTACTTC. Full variable domain (missing parts from reference TRBV15 and TRBJ2-5): DAMVIQNPRYQVTQFGKPVTLSCSQTLNHNVMYWYQQKSSQAPKLLFHYYDKDFNNEADTPDNFQSRRPNTSFCFLDIRSPGLGDTAMYLCATSRRGRYQETQYFGPGTRLLVL.

This clonotype has ten or more counts. The J gene is TRBJ1-2, the V gene TRBV12-3 or TRBV12-4; D remains unclear. This CDR3 is built from 13 residues. The V gene lost 6 bases and the J gene lost 5 bases, with 13 bases spanning the gap. The CDR3: CASSPGRTYGYTF. For the CDR3, the DNA is TGTGCCAGCAGCCCCGGACGGACTTATGGCTACACCTTC.

This clonotype was detected many times. V gene TRBV5-1 combines with J gene TRBJ2-7; 8 nucleotides agree with TRBD2. The CDR3 spans 14 residues. Trimming took 4 bases from V and 2 from J; bases not matched to a gene: 5. Per germline, CDR1 SGHRS and CDR2 YFSETQ. In DNA, the CDR3 is TGCGCCAGCAGCCTGACTAGCGACCCCTACGAGCAGTACTTC. Residues: CASSLTSDPYEQYF.

This clonotype was recorded many times. The chain recombines TRBV15 with TRBJ2-7; 12 nucleotides line up with TRBD1. CDR1 is LNHNV, CDR2 YYDKDF, per germline (reference sequence). The J segment lost 6 bases and the V segment lost 5 bases, leaving 5 bases of the junction unmatched. The CDR3 sequence is 14 residues long. In DNA, the CDR3 is TGTGCCACCAGCGTGGGACAGGGGGCGACCGAGCAGTACTTC. It is translated as CATSVGQGATEQYF.

This clonotype was found many times. The chain combines TRBV9 with TRBJ2-5; 9 bases are shared with TRBD1. V lost 1 base and J lost 5; bases outside the gene matches: 3. CDR1 and CDR2 from the germline V gene are SGDLS and YYNGEE. The length of the CDR3 is 14 residues. The CDR3 here is CASSVTTGGETQYF. The CDR3, as DNA: TGTGCCAGCAGCGTAACGACAGGGGGTGAGACCCAGTACTTC.

In this sample, this clonotype turned up a few times. The gene calls are TRBV30 and TRBJ1-2; the match to TRBD1 covers 11 bases. The CDR3 totals 14 residues. Germline CDR1 reads GTSNPN; CDR2 reads SVGIG (reference sequence). Trimming took 4 bases from V and 6 from J; bases not matched to a gene: 7. CDR3 coding DNA: TGTGCCTGGACCGATTGGGGACAGGGGGATGGCTACACCTTC. The encoded protein is CAWTDWGQGDGYTF.

In this sample, this clonotype turned up many times. This chain links TRBV20-1 with TRBJ2-1; 9 bases map to TRBD2. CDR3 size: 13 residues. CDR1 is DFQATT and CDR2 is SNEGSKA in the germline V gene (reference sequence). The V gene end was trimmed by 3 bases and the J gene end by 9 bases; junction bases not matched to a gene: 6. CDR3 sequence (DNA): TGCAGTGCTAGTAGCGGGAGTTGGGTTGAGCAGTTCTTC. It encodes CSASSGSWVEQFF.

Ten or more counts support this clonotype. V is TRBV20-1 and J is TRBJ2-2; 8 positions agree with TRBD2. From germline, CDR1 is DFQATT and CDR2 SNEGSKA (reference sequence). Germline trimming cut 4 bases from V and 6 bases from J; bases unmatched to any gene: 7. The CDR3 is made up of 14 amino acids. The CDR3 DNA follows: TGCAGTGCTAAGGCGACAGCGGGAGCCGGGGAGCTGTTTTTT. Translating it yields CSAKATAGAGELFF.

This clonotype was observed at least ten times. The J gene is TRBJ2-1, the V gene TRBV6-1; 7 bases are shared with TRBD2. The CDR3 has 16 residues. CDR1 is MNHNS, CDR2 SASEGT, per germline. The V segment lost 5 bases and the J segment 2 bases; nucleotides outside the gene matches: 9. The CDR3 region has the DNA TGTGCCAGCAGTCTCCAGCTAGCGGCCCCCTACAATGAGCAGTTCTTC. Its protein product is CASSLQLAAPYNEQFF.

This clonotype was seen only a few times. V is TRBV29-1 and J is TRBJ2-1, with D perhaps TRBD1 (5 bases). With 3 bases removed from V and 1 base from J, the gap between germline ends came to 10 bases. Germline CDR1 is SQVTM and CDR2 is ANQGSEA. The CDR3 is 14 residues long. The DNA for the CDR3 is TGCAGCGTTGAGCCCAGGGATTCCTACAATGAGCAGTTCTTC. Protein sequence: CSVEPRDSYNEQFF.

This clonotype has a handful of counts. The chain links TRBV7-3 to TRBJ2-3; 12 nucleotides align to TRBD2. From germline, CDR1 is SGHTA and CDR2 FQGTGA. This CDR3 has 19 amino acids. V shed 2 bases, J shed 2 bases, and the junction held 11 bases outside the gene matches. The CDR3, as DNA: TGTGCCAGCAGCTTACCGGGACTAGCGGGCCTTGGGGACACAGATACGCAGTATTTT. It codes for CASSLPGLAGLGDTDTQYF. The full variable domain, rest sourced from reference TRBV7-3 and TRBJ2-3, is GAGVSQTPSNKVTEKGKYVELRCDPISGHTALYWYRQSLGQGPEFLIYFQGTGAADDSGLPNDRFFAVRPEGSVSTLKIQRTERGDSAVYLCASSLPGLAGLGDTDTQYFGPGTRLTVL.